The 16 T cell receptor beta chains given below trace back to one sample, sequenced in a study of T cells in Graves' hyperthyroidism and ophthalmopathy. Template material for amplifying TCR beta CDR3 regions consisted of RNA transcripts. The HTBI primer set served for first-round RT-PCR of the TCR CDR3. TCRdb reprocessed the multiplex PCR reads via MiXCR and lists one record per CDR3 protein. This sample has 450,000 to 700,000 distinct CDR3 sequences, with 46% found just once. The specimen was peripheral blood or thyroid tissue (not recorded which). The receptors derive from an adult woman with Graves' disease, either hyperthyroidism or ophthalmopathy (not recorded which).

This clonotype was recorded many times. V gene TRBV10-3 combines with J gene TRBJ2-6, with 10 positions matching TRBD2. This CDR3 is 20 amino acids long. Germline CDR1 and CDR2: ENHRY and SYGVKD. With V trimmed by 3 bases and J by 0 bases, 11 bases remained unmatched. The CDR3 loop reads CAISEDASGSANSGANVLTF. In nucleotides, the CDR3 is TGTGCCATCAGTGAAGACGCTAGCGGGAGTGCAAACTCTGGGGCCAACGTCCTGACTTTC.

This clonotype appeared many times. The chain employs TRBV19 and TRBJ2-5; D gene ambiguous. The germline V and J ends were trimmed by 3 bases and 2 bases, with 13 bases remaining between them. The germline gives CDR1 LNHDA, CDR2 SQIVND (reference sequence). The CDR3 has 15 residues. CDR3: CASSIGSVGQETQYF. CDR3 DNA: TGTGCCAGTAGTATCGGGTCGGTCGGGCAAGAGACCCAGTACTTC.

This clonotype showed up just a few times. CDR3 sequence reads: CASARVAGNTEAFF. The CDR3 coding sequence is TGTGCTAGCGCCAGGGTAGCCGGAAACACTGAAGCTTTCTTT. The V call is TRBV2, the J call TRBJ1-1, with D perhaps matching TRBD1 (5 bases). This CDR3 contains 14 residues. CDR1 SNHLY and CDR2 FYNNEI come from the germline V gene.

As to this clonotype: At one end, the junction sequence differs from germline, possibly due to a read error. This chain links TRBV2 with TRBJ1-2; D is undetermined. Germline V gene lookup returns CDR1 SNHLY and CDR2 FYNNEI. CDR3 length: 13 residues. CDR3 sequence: CACSEGGYYGYTF. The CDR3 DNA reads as TGTGCCTGCAGTGAAGGAGGGTACTATGGCTACACCTTC.

CDR3 DNA sequence: TGTGCCAGCAGCTTCGGACTAGCGGGGGACTACCAAGAGACCCAGTACTTC. It translates to CASSFGLAGDYQETQYF. This rearrangement joins TRBV7-9 to TRBJ2-5, with 13 bases identical to TRBD2. Germline-derived CDR1 and CDR2 are SEHNR and FQNEAQ (reference sequence). The CDR3 length is 17 residues. V lost 3 bases to trimming and J lost 0 bases; unmatched junction nucleotides: 4.

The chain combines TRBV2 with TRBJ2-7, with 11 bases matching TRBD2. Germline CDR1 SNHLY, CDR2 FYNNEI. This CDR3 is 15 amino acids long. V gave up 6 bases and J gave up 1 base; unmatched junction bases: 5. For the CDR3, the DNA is TGTGCCAGCAGGACTAGCGGGATCGTTTCCTACGAGCAGTACTTC. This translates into CASRTSGIVSYEQYF.

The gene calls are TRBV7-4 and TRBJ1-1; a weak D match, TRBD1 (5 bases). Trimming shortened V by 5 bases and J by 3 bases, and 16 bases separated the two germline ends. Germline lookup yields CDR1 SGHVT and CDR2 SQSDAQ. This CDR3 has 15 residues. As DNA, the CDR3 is TGTGCCAGCAGCGGACCAGAGGGGAGCCACACTGAAGCTTTCTTT. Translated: CASSGPEGSHTEAFF.

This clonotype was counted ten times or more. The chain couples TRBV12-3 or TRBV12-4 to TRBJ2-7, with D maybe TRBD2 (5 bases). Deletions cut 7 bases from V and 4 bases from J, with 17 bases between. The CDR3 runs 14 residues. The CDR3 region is CASTQRGIVYEQYF. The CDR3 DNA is TGTGCCAGCACCCAACGGGGAATTGTGTACGAGCAGTACTTC.

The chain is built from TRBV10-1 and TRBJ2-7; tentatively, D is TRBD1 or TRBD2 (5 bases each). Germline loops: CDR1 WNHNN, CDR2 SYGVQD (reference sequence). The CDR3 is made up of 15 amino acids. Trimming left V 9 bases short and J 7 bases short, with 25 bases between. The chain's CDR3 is CARALCGGYTGEQYF. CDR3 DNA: TGCGCCAGGGCCCTTTGTGGGGGATACACCGGGGAGCAGTACTTC.

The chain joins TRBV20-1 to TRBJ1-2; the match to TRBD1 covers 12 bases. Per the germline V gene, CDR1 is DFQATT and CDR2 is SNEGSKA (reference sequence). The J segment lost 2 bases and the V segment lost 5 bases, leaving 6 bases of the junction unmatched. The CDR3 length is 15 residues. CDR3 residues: CSAGGGTGGNYGYTF. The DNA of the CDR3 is TGCAGTGCTGGGGGCGGGACAGGGGGCAACTATGGCTACACCTTC.

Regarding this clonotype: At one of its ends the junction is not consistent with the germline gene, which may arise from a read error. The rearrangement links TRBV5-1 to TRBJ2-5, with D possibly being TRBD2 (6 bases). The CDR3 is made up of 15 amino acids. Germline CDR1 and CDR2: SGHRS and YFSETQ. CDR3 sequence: CASSPPLTRQETQYF. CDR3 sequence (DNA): TGTGCCAGCTCACCACCGCTGACTAGACAAGAGACCCAGTACTTC. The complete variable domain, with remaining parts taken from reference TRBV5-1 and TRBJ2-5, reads KAGVTQTPRYLIKTRGQQVTLSCSPISGHRSVSWYQQTPGQGLQFLFEYFSETQRNKGNFPGRFSGRQFSNSRSEMNVSTLELGDSALYLCASSPPLTRQETQYFGPGTRLLVL.

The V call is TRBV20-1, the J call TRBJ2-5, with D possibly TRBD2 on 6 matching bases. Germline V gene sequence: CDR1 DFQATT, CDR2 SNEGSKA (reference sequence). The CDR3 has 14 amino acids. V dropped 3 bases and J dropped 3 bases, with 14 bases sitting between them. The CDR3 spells CSASVGGREETQYF. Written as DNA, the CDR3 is TGCAGTGCTAGTGTGGGAGGAAGGGAAGAGACCCAGTACTTC.

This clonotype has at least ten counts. CDR3 bases: TGTGCCAGCAGCCAAGGGGTCGTTGAGGGGACCCAGTACTTC. This codes for CASSQGVVEGTQYF. The V gene is TRBV3-1, the J gene TRBJ2-5; TRBD2 might be the D (5 bases). The CDR3 extends over 14 amino acids. Germline values: CDR1 LGHDT, CDR2 YNNKEL (reference sequence). Between the trimmed V and J ends, which lost 1 base and 7 bases, there was a span of 13 bases.

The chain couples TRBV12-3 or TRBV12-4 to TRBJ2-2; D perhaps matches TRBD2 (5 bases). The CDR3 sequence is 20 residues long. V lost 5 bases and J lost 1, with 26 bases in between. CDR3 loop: CASSLAPGRGASRNTGELFF. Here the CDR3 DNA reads TGTGCCAGCAGTCTCGCTCCTGGCCGGGGAGCTAGCAGGAACACCGGGGAGCTGTTTTTT.

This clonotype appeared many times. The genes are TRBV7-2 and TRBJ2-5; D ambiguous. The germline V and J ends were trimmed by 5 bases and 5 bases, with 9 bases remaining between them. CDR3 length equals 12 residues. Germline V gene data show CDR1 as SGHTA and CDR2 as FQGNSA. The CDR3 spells CASSANRETQYF. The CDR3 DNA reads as TGTGCCAGCAGCGCAAACCGGGAGACCCAGTACTTC.

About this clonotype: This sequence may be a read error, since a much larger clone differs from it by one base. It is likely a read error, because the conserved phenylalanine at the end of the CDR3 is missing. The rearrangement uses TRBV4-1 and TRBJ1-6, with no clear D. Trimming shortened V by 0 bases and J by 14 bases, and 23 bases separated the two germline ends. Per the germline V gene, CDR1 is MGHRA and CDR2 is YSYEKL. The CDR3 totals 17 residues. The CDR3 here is CASSQDGLLRPGVTLHY. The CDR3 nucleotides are TGCGCCAGCAGCCAAGATGGCCTTCTTAGACCCGGGGTCACCCTCCACTAT.